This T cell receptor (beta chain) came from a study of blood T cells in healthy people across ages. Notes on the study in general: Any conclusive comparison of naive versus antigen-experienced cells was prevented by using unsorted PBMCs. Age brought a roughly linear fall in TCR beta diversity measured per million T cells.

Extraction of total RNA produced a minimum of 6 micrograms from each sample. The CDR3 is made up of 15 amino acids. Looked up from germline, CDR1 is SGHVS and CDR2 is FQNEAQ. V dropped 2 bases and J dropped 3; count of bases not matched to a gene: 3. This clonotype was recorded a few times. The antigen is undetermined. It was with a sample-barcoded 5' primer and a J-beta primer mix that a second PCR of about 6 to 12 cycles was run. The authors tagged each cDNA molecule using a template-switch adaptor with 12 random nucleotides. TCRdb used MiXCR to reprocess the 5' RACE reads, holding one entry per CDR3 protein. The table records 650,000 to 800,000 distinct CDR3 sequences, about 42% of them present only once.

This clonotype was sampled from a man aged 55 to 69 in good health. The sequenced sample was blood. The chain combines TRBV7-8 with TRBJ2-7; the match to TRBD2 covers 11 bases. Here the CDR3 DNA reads TGTGCCAGCAGCTTACCAACTAGCGGGGGCTACGAGCAGTACTTC. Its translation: CASSLPTSGGYEQYF.